What follows are 22 T cell receptor beta chains derived from one specimen sequenced in a study of blood T cell repertoires in COVID-19. Profiling relied on immunoSEQ multiplex PCR, and the TCRdb table lists in-frame clones only, not all of them. The sample shows 250,000 to 350,000 clones, about 87% of them seen only once. Sequences were obtained from peripheral blood. The receptor source for this set is a woman aged 45-65 years with COVID-19, enrolled during active disease.

CDR3 sequence: CASSLKFRPQSSSYEQYF. DNA for the CDR3: TGTGCCAGCAGTTTAAAATTCAGACCACAATCTAGCTCCTACGAGCAGTACTTC. The genes are TRBV27 and TRBJ2-7; D ambiguous. The CDR3 consists of 18 residues. V was pared by 2 bases and J by 0 bases, with 20 bases between. CDR1 is MNHEY, CDR2 SMNVEV, per germline (reference sequence).

The chain combines TRBV24-1 with TRBJ2-3; D possibly corresponds to TRBD2 (5 bases). CDR1 is KGHDR, CDR2 SFDVKD, per germline. There are 16 residues in the CDR3. The ends were cut back, 0 bases at V and 5 bases at J, with 14 bases in the middle. CDR3 amino acids: CATSDLGRDGLDTQYF. Written as DNA, the CDR3 is TGTGCCACCAGTGATTTGGGACGGGATGGACTAGATACGCAGTATTTT.

V and J are TRBV5-1 and TRBJ2-2; possibly TRBD2 for D (5 bases). The CDR3 spans 15 residues. The germline CDR1 and CDR2 sequences are SGHRS and YFSETQ. Trimming pared 0 bases from V and 6 bases from J, leaving 12 bases between. The CDR3 here is CASSLDRRGSGELFF. As DNA, the CDR3 is TGCGCCAGCAGCTTGGACCGACGGGGTTCCGGGGAGCTGTTTTTT.

The chain uses TRBV9 and TRBJ1-1; no clear D gene. The CDR3 has 13 residues. Germline CDR1 and CDR2: SGDLS and YYNGEE. Trimming shortened V by 0 bases and J by 0 bases, and 3 bases separated the two germline ends. The CDR3 bases are TGTGCCAGCAGCGTAGCTGTGAACACTGAAGCTTTCTTT. Translating gives CASSVAVNTEAFF.

This clone was observed once. The chain couples TRBV7-8 to TRBJ1-1; possibly TRBD1 for D (5 bases). The CDR3 contains 13 residues. CDR1 is SGHVS and CDR2 is FQNEAQ in the germline V gene. V lost 5 bases and J 3 bases, leaving 10 bases between the germline ends. The CDR3 reads CASSAQGYTEAFF. The CDR3 DNA is TGTGCCAGCAGCGCCCAGGGTTACACTGAAGCTTTCTTT. The full variable domain, completed using reference TRBV7-8 and TRBJ1-1, is GAGVSQSPRYKVAKRGQDVALRCDPISGHVSLFWYQQALGQGPEFLTYFQNEAQLDKSGLPSDRFFAERPEGSVSTLKIQRTQQEDSAVYLCASSAQGYTEAFFGQGTRLTVV.

The chain has TRBV6-5 and TRBJ2-1, with 10 bases matching TRBD2. CDR1 is MNHEY, CDR2 SVGAGI, per germline. This CDR3 region has 15 residues. After removal of 7 bases from V and 5 bases from J, the junction contained 8 bases not matched to a gene. The CDR3 reads CASTETSGRNNEQFF. CDR3 bases: TGTGCCAGCACCGAGACTAGCGGGCGTAACAATGAGCAGTTCTTC.

This rearrangement joins TRBV9 to TRBJ1-6; the match to TRBD1 covers 7 bases. J was trimmed by 6 bases and V by 5 bases; bases with no gene match: 5. CDR1 SGDLS and CDR2 YYNGEE come from the germline V gene. This CDR3 region has 14 residues. This CDR3 is CASSARDSNSPLHF. The CDR3 DNA follows: TGTGCCAGCAGTGCCCGGGACAGTAATTCACCCCTCCACTTT.

V usage is TRBV30 and J usage is TRBJ1-4; D is perhaps TRBD1 (6 bases). The CDR3 consists of 13 residues. The V end was cut by 2 bases, the J end by 6 bases, with 10 bases between. CDR1 is GTSNPN and CDR2 is SVGIG in the germline V gene (reference sequence). The DNA of the CDR3 is TGTGCCTGGAGTAGTGCAGGGGATGAAAAACTGTTTTTT. Translating gives CAWSSAGDEKLFF.

DNA of the CDR3: TGTGCCAGTAACCGGGACAGGGGGCTGCAAGGTACTGGTGAAGCTTTCTTT. As protein: CASNRDRGLQGTGEAFF. The chain is built from TRBV19 and TRBJ1-1; 12 nucleotides match TRBD1. Germline loops: CDR1 LNHDA, CDR2 SQIVND (reference sequence). Germline trimming cut 7 bases from V and 7 bases from J; bases unmatched to any gene: 16. CDR3 length equals 17 residues.

The chain is built from TRBV5-1 and TRBJ1-1; D is uncertain. Germline V CDR1 and CDR2: SGHRS, YFSETQ. Trimming removed 2 bases from V and 7 bases from J, with 15 bases in between. The CDR3 extends over 14 amino acids. CDR3 bases: TGCGCCAGCAGCTTATCGACGTCGGCGGGTGAAGCTTTCTTT. Translating gives CASSLSTSAGEAFF.

The V gene is TRBV10-3, the J gene TRBJ2-3; 8 bases map to TRBD2. The CDR3 has 15 amino acids. Looked up from germline, CDR1 is ENHRY and CDR2 is SYGVKD. The J segment lost 4 bases and the V segment lost 10 bases, leaving 13 bases of the junction unmatched. DNA of the CDR3: TGTGCCACGCTTGATACGGGAGGGCCCCCAGATACGCAGTATTTT. Amino acid sequence: CATLDTGGPPDTQYF.

J is TRBJ2-1 and V is TRBV19; 8 bases agree with TRBD2. CDR3 length: 15 residues. Trimming cost V 1 base and J 6 bases; bases outside gene matches: 5. CDR1 LNHDA and CDR2 SQIVND come from the germline V gene (reference sequence). The CDR3 is CASSIVGGGRNEQFF. The CDR3, as DNA: TGTGCCAGTAGTATAGTCGGCGGGGGGCGCAATGAGCAGTTCTTC.

This clone was observed a single time. The CDR3 loop is CASSWGVSYNEQFF. For the CDR3, the DNA is TGTGCCAGCAGTTGGGGGGTCTCCTACAATGAGCAGTTCTTC. The chain couples TRBV11-3 to TRBJ2-1; maybe TRBD2 (6 bases). Germline-derived CDR1 and CDR2 are SGHNT and YENEEA. V lost 6 bases and J 0 bases, leaving 9 bases between the germline ends. This CDR3 is 14 amino acids long.

The V call is TRBV21-1, the J call TRBJ1-4. TRBV21-1 is an annotated pseudogene. The CDR3 covers 13 residues. CDR3 sequence: CASSNFRGEKLFF. DNA for the CDR3: TGTGCCAGCAGCAATTTCAGAGGTGAAAAACTGTTTTTT.

The gene calls are TRBV4-1 and TRBJ1-5, with D tentatively TRBD1 (6 bases). Trimming removed 0 bases at V and 2 bases at J, with 14 bases between. Germline lookup yields CDR1 MGHRA and CDR2 YSYEKL. The CDR3 totals 17 residues. The CDR3: CASSQEGLTGGNQPQHF. The CDR3 nucleotides read TGCGCCAGCAGCCAAGAAGGTTTGACAGGAGGCAATCAGCCCCAGCATTTT.

The chain couples TRBV5-1 to TRBJ2-2; D possibly corresponds to TRBD1 (6 bases). Germline values: CDR1 SGHRS, CDR2 YFSETQ. CDR3 length equals 14 residues. The V gene lost 0 bases and the J gene lost 5 bases, with 8 bases spanning the gap. In nucleotides, the CDR3 is TGCGCCAGCAGCTTGGGCCAGGGGACCGGGGAGCTGTTTTTT. Translation: CASSLGQGTGELFF. The variable domain in full, completed from reference TRBV5-1 and TRBJ2-2, reads KAGVTQTPRYLIKTRGQQVTLSCSPISGHRSVSWYQQTPGQGLQFLFEYFSETQRNKGNFPGRFSGRQFSNSRSEMNVSTLELGDSALYLCASSLGQGTGELFFGEGSRLTVL.

The chain joins TRBV19 to TRBJ2-2; 7 nucleotides line up with TRBD1. With 7 bases clipped from V and 6 bases from J, the junction kept 11 bases outside the gene matches. CDR3 length: 15 residues. Germline V gene sequence: CDR1 LNHDA, CDR2 SQIVND (reference sequence). CDR3 loop: CASNLDRSLPGELFF. CDR3 DNA: TGTGCCAGTAACCTGGACAGGTCGTTGCCCGGGGAGCTGTTTTTT.

The V call is TRBV10-1, the J call TRBJ1-2; no definite D call. CDR3 length equals 14 residues. Trimming took off 0 bases at V and 6 bases at J, with 11 bases between the two ends. Looked up from germline, CDR1 is WNHNN and CDR2 is SYGVQD (reference sequence). This CDR3 reads CASSESNWSHGYTF. CDR3 nucleotide sequence: TGCGCCAGCAGTGAGTCGAATTGGAGTCATGGCTACACCTTC.

This clone came up a few times. V gene TRBV18 combines with J gene TRBJ1-2, with D hard to call. V lost 2 bases and J 6 bases, leaving 7 bases between the germline ends. The V gene's germline CDR1 is KGHSH and CDR2 LQKENI. The CDR3 consists of 12 residues. The CDR3 here is CASSPSLDGYTF. The CDR3 coding sequence is TGTGCCAGCTCACCAAGCTTGGATGGCTACACCTTC.

This chain uses TRBV19 with TRBJ2-2; D unresolved. V lost 8 bases and J lost 4, with 14 bases in between. The CDR3 consists of 14 residues. Germline lookup yields CDR1 LNHDA and CDR2 SQIVND (reference sequence). CDR3: CASGVGLGTGELFF. The CDR3, as DNA: TGTGCCAGTGGCGTGGGCTTGGGCACCGGGGAGCTGTTTTTT.

Here the CDR3 reads CASSLSHRLTGGNEQFF. DNA of the CDR3: TGTGCCAGCAGCTTATCACACCGCCTCACAGGGGGCAATGAGCAGTTCTTC. The rearrangement joins TRBV7-8 to TRBJ2-1; 8 nucleotides align to TRBD1. The germline V gene encodes CDR1 SGHVS and CDR2 FQNEAQ. V shed 2 bases, J shed 6 bases, and the junction held 12 bases outside the gene matches. CDR3 length: 17 amino acids.

The V call is TRBV4-2, the J call TRBJ1-2, with 9 bases aligning to TRBD1. The CDR3 extends over 15 amino acids. CDR1 and CDR2 from the germline V gene are LGHNA and YNFKEQ. V lost 1 base, J lost 2 bases, and 2 bases stayed unmatched. CDR3 DNA: TGTGCCAGCAGCCAAGTTGGACAGGGGAACTATGGCTACACCTTC. Translated, it gives CASSQVGQGNYGYTF.